These 18 T cell receptor beta chains were sequenced from one sample in a study of blood T cells in healthy people across ages. For the second PCR, which ran for roughly 7 to 11 cycles, a sample-barcoded 5' primer and a J-beta primer mix were used. TCRdb reprocessed the 5' RACE reads with MiXCR, giving one entry per CDR3 protein. Among about 780,000 distinct CDR3 sequences listed, around 62% were seen once. The sequenced sample was blood. All receptors derive from a man aged 30-40 years in good health.

This clonotype has just one count. The J gene is TRBJ2-7, the V gene TRBV27; weak D call: TRBD1 (6 bases). Between the trimmed V and J ends, which lost 5 bases and 9 bases, there was a span of 20 bases. The length of the CDR3 is 14 residues. Looked up from germline, CDR1 is MNHEY and CDR2 is SMNVEV (reference sequence). This CDR3 reads CASSGGPSDLRQYF. The CDR3 coding sequence is TGTGCCAGCAGTGGGGGCCCCTCTGACCTTCGGCAGTACTTC.

This clonotype was seen only a few times. The rearrangement uses TRBV6-2 or TRBV6-3 and TRBJ2-1; 9 nucleotides align to TRBD1. Germline-derived CDR1 and CDR2 are MNHEY and SVGEGT. After removal of 2 bases from V and 3 bases from J, the junction contained 2 bases not matched to a gene. The CDR3 sequence is 15 residues long. The CDR3 is CASSYRDRVYNEQFF. Written as DNA, the CDR3 is TGTGCCAGCAGTTACAGGGACAGGGTCTACAATGAGCAGTTCTTC.

CDR3 coding DNA: TGTGCCAGCAGCTTAGACGCAGGGGGCTGGTCACCCCTCCACTTT. Residues: CASSLDAGGWSPLHF. The rearrangement joins TRBV7-9 to TRBJ1-6; 8 nucleotides line up with TRBD1. Germline V gives CDR1 SEHNR, CDR2 FQNEAQ (reference sequence). Trimming took 1 base from V and 10 from J; bases not matched to a gene: 6. The CDR3 is made up of 15 amino acids.

The genes are TRBV25-1 and TRBJ1-5; tentatively, D is TRBD1 (6 bases). Trimming removed 4 bases at V and 2 bases at J, with 12 bases between. CDR1 is MGHDK, CDR2 SYGVNS, per germline. The CDR3 totals 15 residues. CDR3 region: CASSVGGLGNQPQHF. DNA of the CDR3: TGTGCCAGCAGTGTAGGGGGATTGGGCAATCAGCCCCAGCATTTT.

The chain employs TRBV29-1 and TRBJ2-1, with D tentatively TRBD2 (7 bases). Trimming removed 7 bases from V and 3 bases from J, with 16 bases in between. The germline CDR1 and CDR2 sequences are SQVTM and ANQGSEA. The CDR3 consists of 14 residues. Here the CDR3 DNA reads TGCAGCGCCCGGGGGGCTAGCGGCTACAATGAGCAGTTCTTC. It is translated as CSARGASGYNEQFF.

The chain employs TRBV5-4 and TRBJ1-2, with D possibly being TRBD1 (5 bases). Germline lookup yields CDR1 SGHNT and CDR2 YYREEE (reference sequence). The CDR3 consists of 13 residues. V was cut by 0 bases and J by 8 bases, with 11 bases left in between. The DNA of the CDR3 is TGTGCCAGCAGCTTGGATGGGGCGGGGGGCTACACCTTC. This sequence encodes CASSLDGAGGYTF.

This chain links TRBV14 with TRBJ1-6; unclear D gene. The CDR3 extends over 15 amino acids. Trimming took off 4 bases at V and 6 bases at J, with 13 bases between the two ends. Germline V gives CDR1 SGHDN, CDR2 FVKESK. CDR3 amino acids: CASSPTVNRNSPLHF. The CDR3 DNA reads as TGTGCCAGCAGCCCGACCGTAAATCGTAATTCACCCCTCCACTTT.

V and J are TRBV28 and TRBJ2-7; TRBD2 might be the D (6 bases). The ends were cut back, 5 bases at V and 2 bases at J, with 16 bases in the middle. Germline assignment: CDR1 MDHEN and CDR2 SYDVKM. The CDR3 extends over 15 amino acids. Here the CDR3 DNA reads TGTGCCAGCAGTCAATTCGGTGGAGGGGCCTACGAGCAGTACTTC. It specifies CASSQFGGGAYEQYF.

V gene TRBV4-3 combines with J gene TRBJ2-6; possibly TRBD1 or TRBD2 for D (5 bases each). Germline V CDR1 and CDR2: LGHNA, YSLEER. CDR3 size: 17 residues. V was pared by 0 bases and J by 2 bases, with 11 bases between. The CDR3 region is CASSQDFGTPGANVLTF. DNA of the CDR3: TGCGCCAGCAGCCAAGATTTCGGGACGCCTGGGGCCAACGTCCTGACTTTC.

The V and J genes are TRBV3-1 and TRBJ2-7, with 9 bases matching TRBD1. The CDR3 has 17 residues. Germline values: CDR1 LGHDT, CDR2 YNNKEL (reference sequence). V gave up 4 bases and J gave up 3 bases; unmatched junction bases: 13. CDR3 amino acids: CASSPGMGQGNLYEQYF. The DNA for the CDR3 is TGTGCCAGCAGCCCAGGGATGGGACAGGGAAATCTCTACGAGCAGTACTTC.

This clonotype was counted between two and nine times. V gene TRBV2 combines with J gene TRBJ2-2; unclear D gene. Looked up from germline, CDR1 is SNHLY and CDR2 is FYNNEI. V lost 7 bases and J lost 5, with 5 bases in between. The CDR3 runs to 11 residues. CDR3 bases: TGTGCCAGCACTGGTACCGGGGAGCTGTTTTTT. Its protein product is CASTGTGELFF. The complete variable domain, with remaining parts taken from reference TRBV2 and TRBJ2-2, reads EPEVTQTPSHQVTQMGQEVILRCVPISNHLYFYWYRQILGQKVEFLVSFYNNEISEKSEIFDDQFSVERPDGSNFTLKIRSTKLEDSAMYFCASTGTGELFFGEGSRLTVL.

V and J are TRBV12-3 or TRBV12-4 and TRBJ1-2, with D uncertain. The V end was cut by 2 bases, the J end by 3 bases, with 10 bases between. The length of the CDR3 is 14 residues. The chain's CDR3 is CASSLNGVHYGYTF. The CDR3 nucleotides are TGTGCCAGCAGTTTAAACGGAGTACACTATGGCTACACCTTC.

A remark on this clonotype: The junction departs from the called germline gene at one end, perhaps through a read error. The chain employs TRBV25-1 and TRBJ1-1; 8 positions match TRBD1. This CDR3 contains 15 residues. CDR1 is MGHDK and CDR2 is SYGVNS in the germline V gene. The CDR3 region is CANSEPTGANTEAFF. The DNA for the CDR3 is TGTGCCAACAGTGAACCGACAGGGGCCAACACTGAAGCTTTCTTT.

This clonotype has just a few counts. V is TRBV2 and J is TRBJ2-1; weak D call: TRBD2 (5 bases). V dropped 7 bases and J dropped 9 bases, with 13 bases sitting between them. Germline-derived CDR1 and CDR2 are SNHLY and FYNNEI. The CDR3 contains 12 residues. The CDR3 DNA reads TGTGCCAGCATCCGGGAATCGTCTGAGCAGTTCTTC. This encodes CASIRESSEQFF.

This clonotype was seen ten or more times. Compared with germline, one end of the junction differs, possibly owing to a read error. The chain recombines TRBV27 with TRBJ2-4; possible D gene TRBD1, 5 bases. The CDR3 loop spans 13 amino acids. Germline V gives CDR1 MNHEY, CDR2 SMNVEV (reference sequence). This CDR3 is CASSVSAGHTKYF. As DNA, the CDR3 is TGTGCCAGCAGTGTATCCGCAGGGCATACCAAGTACTTC.

This sequence joins TRBV20-1 and TRBJ1-1, with TRBD1 matching over 8 bases. Trimming cost V 1 base and J 5 bases; bases outside gene matches: 6. The length of the CDR3 is 14 residues. Per the germline V gene, CDR1 is DFQATT and CDR2 is SNEGSKA (reference sequence). The CDR3 region has the DNA TGCAGTGCTAGAGCTCGGACAGGGCAAACTGAAGCTTTCTTT. Protein: CSARARTGQTEAFF.

In its sample, this clonotype was seen a few times. CDR3 loop: CASSQDPGGGKNIQYF. The CDR3 DNA sequence: TGCGCCAGCAGCCAGGATCCAGGGGGAGGCAAAAACATTCAGTACTTC. The rearrangement joins TRBV4-1 to TRBJ2-4; tentative D call: TRBD1 (7 bases). The CDR3 extends over 16 amino acids. Germline V gene sequence: CDR1 MGHRA, CDR2 YSYEKL. V lost 3 bases, J lost 3 bases, and 15 bases lay in between.

This clonotype appeared a few times. The V gene is TRBV9, the J gene TRBJ2-3; 13 bases line up with TRBD2. Germline values: CDR1 SGDLS, CDR2 YYNGEE. J was trimmed by 6 bases and V by 4 bases; bases with no gene match: 8. The CDR3 loop spans 16 amino acids. As DNA, the CDR3 is TGTGCCAGCAGCTTCACTAGCGGGGGGGCAAGGGATACGCAGTATTTT. This translates into CASSFTSGGARDTQYF. Full variable domain (remainder filled in from reference TRBV9 and TRBJ2-3): DSGVTQTPKHLITATGQRVTLRCSPRSGDLSVYWYQQSLDQGLQFLIQYYNGEERAKGNILERFSAQQFPDLHSELNLSSLELGDSALYFCASSFTSGGARDTQYFGPGTRLTVL.